The source of this T cell receptor beta chain is a study of cytomegalovirus exposure and HLA in healthy donors (dated by TCRdb to about 2017). Regarding the research as a whole: According to an earlier analysis of 587 of the donors, 200 million or so T cells yielded approximately 120 million unique TCR beta sequences and 276 Gb of sequence data. About 300 gigabases of sequencing data and roughly 90 million unique TCR sequences were included in an early release covering 500 to 750 HLA-typed donors. Of the roughly 420 genotyped donors, roughly 76% were placed in the genetic ancestry cluster associated with self-reported Caucasian donors. The study aimed to test whether cataloging public T cell receptors could reveal signatures of past pathogen exposure. Using immunosequencing, the study profiled T cell repertoires from some 670 subjects and related those repertoires to cytomegalovirus serostatus. In addition to the first cohort of about 650 subjects, a separate validation cohort of around 110 different subjects was used. The study combined high-throughput TCR immunosequencing, statistical association of individual TCRs with disease status, and machine learning to predict cytomegalovirus infection status. A later analysis re-analyzed previously published TCR beta repertoires from 600 to 850 donors and added high-resolution HLA genotyping to study TCR occurrence patterns. Rather than drawing on any new phenotypic data, the later analysis identified candidate immune exposures from TCR beta sequences and the way those sequences occurred across donors. To decide whether each TCR beta V gene segment behaved as functional or pseudogenic, an earlier analysis of 587 of the donors relied on high-throughput TCR beta sequencing. Donor age, sex, ethnicity and CMV serostatus were compiled together with the repertoire data. Genome-wide SNP genotypes for about three fifths of the 666 donors were used in a later genetic analysis, which treated that subset as a discovery cohort. All discovery cohort repertoires had been generated on a single sequencing platform. Class I and class II HLA loci were covered by the typing at four-digit resolution. Typing coverage varied by locus: about 629-640 donors for A, B, C, DRB1 and DQB1; approximately 500 for DQA1; about 570 for DPA1; more than 450 for DPB1. Four or five DR-DQ haplotypes were handled as single units for association and clustering because linkage in the cohort was strong. Among a few hundred genotyped donors of the cohort, an average of approximately 240,000 unique TCR beta nucleotide sequences were sequenced per donor, 15% to 20% of them non-productive. The investigation overall reported the following: In vitro tests confirmed that a few of the cytomegalovirus-associated TCR beta chains recognize cytomegalovirus antigens. Compared with the roughly 700-donor mean, donors in an Asian-associated ancestry cluster had fewer N-insertions in productive TCRs, according to a later genetic analysis. Broadly in line with IMGT annotations, most TCR beta V segments showed up in productive rearrangements about 87% or about 30% of the time in an earlier analysis of around 550 of the donors. Some IMGT-functional V segments, including TRBV6-2 and TRBV6-3, could not be distinguished by the 87-base-pair reads and were therefore excluded. According to a later analysis, TCR association rates differed among HLA loci, with DRB1 alleles showing the most associated TCRs and HLA-C alleles showing the fewest. A later analysis found that HLA-associated TCR beta chains were more clonally expanded and had lower generation probabilities than equally common non-associated chains. The study gave a list of some 150 TCR beta chains associated with cytomegalovirus. The authors suggested that the approach could potentially be extended to other disease states and immunological phenotypes. While some public TCRs were present in many individuals, most TCR sequences turned up only very rarely across donors. Assigning TCR associations to individual alleles was difficult when HLA alleles, especially DR and DQ, strongly co-occurred. The only immune exposure information available for the cohort was CMV serostatus. A further reported finding was that TCR beta sequences accurately predicted the HLA-A and HLA-B alleles for most subjects in the first cohort. Correlated functional status among segregating V segments might be attributable to linkage disequilibrium, but an unknown experimental factor could not be ruled out. In this cohort, only TCR beta chains were sequenced, and detectable features were limited by the absence of alpha or paired-chain data. According to a later analysis, most CMV-associated TCR beta chains appeared to be HLA-restricted, and the HLA associations seemed to be driven largely by CMV exposure. An association between a missense DCLRE1C variant and V-gene and J-gene trimming of TCR beta chains was found in a later genetic analysis and replicated in an independent cohort. HLA typing was unavailable for some donors at each locus, so association tests used only the typed subset. Cytomegalovirus status was reported to be diagnosed by the classifier with high specificity and sensitivity in both the original and validation cohorts. The earlier analysis of 587 of the donors excluded approximately 15 rarely observed V segments, including chromosome 9 orphons, because counts were too low. Sequencing depth was assumed to be roughly uniform across donors in the presence/absence analyses, though that assumption may not hold. A later analysis reported that several top co-occurrence clusters appeared linked to parvovirus B19, influenza, CMV and Epstein-Barr virus. At a false discovery rate of 0.05, a later analysis linked 16,951 TCR beta sequences to specific HLA alleles. A group of highly shared sequence variants was considered likely to be a technical artifact of the sequencing pipeline.

This clone was picked up a small number of times. Its antigen is unknown. No much larger clone is present one base from it, and per-base qualities are unavailable. The V end loses 6 bases and the J end loses 4 bases, and a stretch of 15 bases separates them. CDR1 and CDR2, per the germline V gene, are SQVTM and ANQGSEA. The CDR3 covers 13 residues, taking in both the cysteine and the phenylalanine. Only the CDR3 DNA is retained, 39 bases long and in frame from the first base. The cohort consisted of approximately 690 healthy bone marrow donors. At the time of sampling, every cohort member was nominally healthy, though immune exposures that went unrecorded were likely present. The donor was CMV seropositive and belonged to the group of 250 to 300 seropositive cohort members. Every donor gave a peripheral blood sample, and the peripheral blood mononuclear cells from that sample were used for TCR beta sequencing. The Qiagen DNeasy Blood Extraction Kit was used to extract genomic DNA from the blood cell samples.

Library generation was performed with the immunoSEQ multiplex PCR assay. A mixture of 60 forward primers for TCR Vbeta segments and 13 reverse primers for TCR Jbeta segments was used in the multiplex PCR. Amplification of the CDR3 region of rearranged TCR beta genes was performed with a multiplex PCR assay on genomic DNA. The Illumina HiSeq System was used to sequence the amplified TCR beta libraries as 87-base-pair reads. The authors' analysis ran thus. A later analysis counted approximately 84 million unique TCR beta chains across the approximately 700 repertoires, and some 12 million of these chains were shared by at least two donors. A nearest-neighbor algorithm error-corrected the raw reads and collapsed the reads into unique sequences, merging closely related sequences to remove PCR and sequencing errors. To assign V, D and J gene segments, CDR3 sequences were aligned to IMGT reference sequences. Each retained sequence needed at least a six-nucleotide match to both a V gene segment and a J gene segment. A rearrangement was called productive if the CDR3 had no stop codons and remained in frame with V and J, and every other rearrangement was called non-productive. Following IMGT convention, CDR3 was defined as the stretch from the second conserved V-encoded cysteine up to the conserved J-encoded phenylalanine. The earlier analysis of some 580 of the donors excluded any sequence lacking an unambiguous match to a single V gene segment. An earlier analysis of 587 of the donors called V segments functional above 56.7% productive rearrangements and segregating when the between-donor standard deviation exceeded 5%. A statistical classification framework was built to diagnose cytomegalovirus status from the catalog of TCR beta chain sequences. In a later analysis, V and J genes were assigned by comparing TCR nucleotide sequences against IMGT/GENE-DB human TR gene sequences. A later analysis assigned CDR3 sequences and most-parsimonious VDJ recombination scenarios with the TCRdist pipeline. In a later analysis, each TCR beta chain was defined by its CDR3 amino acid sequence together with its V-gene family, and reads lacking a unique V-gene family were excluded. In a later analysis, 550 to 650 highly shared, low-generation-probability nucleotide sequences were removed to address suspected cross-contamination and a sequencing artifact. In a later analysis, a clonal expansion index was calculated for each public chain from normalized within-repertoire ranks of inferred template counts. In a later analysis, generation probabilities were computed with a VDJ recombination model fitted to out-of-frame rearrangements, and the resulting probabilities were checked against IGoR. In a later analysis, hypergeometric tests were used to score TCR-TCR, TCR-HLA and TCR-CMV co-occurrence, with a repertoire-size bias correction applied to TCR pairs. False discovery rates were estimated in a later analysis by permuting HLA or CMV assignments 20 times. In a later analysis, co-occurring TCRs were grouped using DBSCAN, and TCRdist sequence similarity was added for clustering within HLA-allele-positive subsets. Repertoires with fewer than 30,000 or more than 120,000 public chains were left out of co-occurrence clustering, as were four to six repertoires with anomalous nucleotide sharing. TCRdb's version of the immuneACCESS table is confined to in-frame rearrangements and falls short of the full clone set. An unresolved V gene accounts for under half of the shortfall where checked; the remainder is of unknown origin. V and J calls and clone size are copied from that table; D and trimming were computed from the DNA. The sample table holds more than 60,000 clones, of which more than 65% were seen once. Of the sample, approximately 19% is held by the ten largest clones.

The sequenced sample was PBMCs. The TCR sequence derives from a man aged 65 to 79 in good health and CMV-seropositive. The chain is encoded by TRBV29-1 joined to TRBJ1-1; the D gene cannot be resolved reliably. The DNA is as follows: TGCAGCGTAGGTCGGGTCCCTACCACTGAAGCTTTCTTT. Translated, it gives CSVGRVPTTEAFF.